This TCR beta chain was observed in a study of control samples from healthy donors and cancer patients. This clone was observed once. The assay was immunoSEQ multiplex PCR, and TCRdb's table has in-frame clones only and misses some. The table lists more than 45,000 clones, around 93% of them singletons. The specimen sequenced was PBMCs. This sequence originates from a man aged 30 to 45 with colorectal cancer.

For the CDR3, the DNA is TGTGCCAGCAGCTTGTGGCTAGCGGGGGGCGTGAGGGAGCTGTTTTTT. As protein: CASSLWLAGGVRELFF. The chain is built from TRBV5-6 and TRBJ2-2; TRBD2 agrees at 11 bases. With 1 base clipped from V and 9 bases from J, the junction kept 8 bases outside the gene matches. The CDR3 length is 16 residues. The V gene's germline CDR1 is SGHDT and CDR2 YYEEEE. Complete variable domain (other parts from reference TRBV5-6 and TRBJ2-2): DAGVTQSPTHLIKTRGQQVTLRCSPKSGHDTVSWYQQALGQGPQFIFQYYEEEERQRGNFPDRFSGHQFPNYSSELNVNALLLGDSALYLCASSLWLAGGVRELFFGEGSRLTVL.